These T cell receptor beta chains were read from a single sample in a study of shared clonotypes between healthy human individuals. Repertoires were generated with immunoSEQ multiplex PCR, while TCRdb's copy carries only in-frame clones and drops some. The table records about 490,000 clones, around 80% of them present only once. Sequencing was performed on PBMCs. Receptors originate from a woman aged 40 to 50 in good health. Some clones in this sample may be carry-over from other donors' samples. Each CDR3 is given with its conserved first and last residue.

TRBJ1-1,TRBV4-2,CASSQDRVNTEAFF
TRBJ2-5,TRBV18,CASSPPRAGAGQETQYF
TRBJ2-3,TRBV10-3,CAISESDMTRGGDTQYF
TRBJ2-1,TRBV9,CASSSGTGVFEQFF
TRBJ1-1,TRBV19,CASSTRTGVTEAFF
TRBJ2-1,TRBV28,CAGAANYNEQFF
TRBJ2-1,TRBV30,CAWSAPSGPYNEQFF
TRBJ2-2,TRBV29-1,CSVEGLNTGELFF
TRBJ2-2,TRBV5-1,CASTASGRTGELFF
TRBJ2-1,TRBV30,CAWSVYNEQFF
TRBJ2-5,TRBV7-8,CASSLNQETQYF
TRBJ2-7,TRBV5-1,CASRPTGTGATEQYF
TRBJ2-2,TRBV10-3,CAIASPTSNPGELFF
TRBJ2-5,TRBV4-1,CASSQEGVQTQYF
TRBJ1-5,TRBV18,CASSPIEPQHF
TRBJ1-4,TRBV30,CAWRNMGGLSEKLFF
TRBJ1-2,TRBV7-9,CASSLAGARGGYTF
TRBJ2-7,TRBV2,CASSERTGPGEQYF
TRBJ2-7,TRBV9,CASSVALRDEQYF
TRBJ2-1,TRBV18,CASSLGVGANEQFF
TRBJ2-7,TRBV28,CASSIPYEQYF
TRBJ2-5,TRBV2,CASRGGYEETQYF
TRBJ2-3,TRBV2,CASSMGVTQYF
TRBJ1-6,TRBV7-2,CASSDRIGNSPLHF
TRBJ1-5,TRBV27,CASSLSQGRNQPQHF
TRBJ2-5,TRBV7-2,CASSLGADGSGQETQYF
TRBJ1-5,TRBV19,CASSPRQGNQPQHF
TRBJ1-5,TRBV7-9,CASNEGTGIGQPQHF
TRBJ2-7,TRBV27,CASSPGTSGSYEQYF
TRBJ2-3,TRBV7-2,CASSPWDTQYF
TRBJ2-7,TRBV7-2,CASSQGLGYYEQYF
TRBJ2-1,TRBV28,CASSPGLAGGGLNEQFF
TRBJ2-1,TRBV5-4,CASSLEQGLANEQFF
TRBJ2-1,TRBV19,CASSRASEQFF
TRBJ2-1,TRBV2,CASTGLAGYNEQFF
TRBJ2-1,TRBV4-3,CASSQDPRRESYNEQFF
TRBJ2-1,TRBV7-3,CASSPSPGLSEQFF
TRBJ2-3,TRBV5-8,CASSFKRGSTDTQYF
TRBJ2-3,TRBV19,CASTPMGNTDTQYF
TRBJ2-2,TRBV15,CATSRDKGGFTGELFF
TRBJ2-7,TRBV5-4,CASSLGGTGGLYEQYF
TRBJ2-7,TRBV5-1,CASSLAALSGVDEQYF
TRBJ1-2,TRBV5-6,CASSWGQEKPYGYTF
TRBJ2-1,TRBV9,CASSVGLADNEQFF
TRBJ2-1,TRBV7-2,CASSYRQINNEQFF
TRBJ1-2,TRBV29-1,CSVGQGAATSYGYTF
TRBJ1-4,TRBV5-6,CASSSARDTTNEKLFF
TRBJ2-7,TRBV5-1,CASSWTSPSSYEQYF
TRBJ1-2,TRBV28,CASSRQVYGYTF
TRBJ1-1,TRBV25-1,CASGSNSMNTEAFF
TRBJ1-1,TRBV5-1,CASRQQGNTEAFF
TRBJ2-5,TRBV9,CASSVGEARIMKEETQYF
TRBJ1-2,TRBV7-9,CASSLSTGYTF
TRBJ1-1,TRBV7-9,CASSLDRGEAFF